A selection of T cell receptor beta chains follows, all from one sample in a study of PD-1 blockade in mismatch repair-deficient tumors. The table came from immunoSEQ multiplex PCR; TCRdb's copy has only in-frame clones and leaves some out. This sample has some 110,000 clones, with about 83% found just once. Sequenced material: peripheral blood, taken 60 weeks after starting pembrolizumab. These receptor sequences come from an adult with mismatch repair-deficient cancer. The conserved cysteine and the conserved F or W are not part of the CDR3 here. The D gene is left open where the match is weak. Expanded clones are given a class, and other clones once, few, many or no size at all.

cdr3_aa: ASRSDRSSGNLRADTQY; d_call: TRBD2; j_call: TRBJ2-3; clone_size: NA; v_call: TRBV7-8
cdr3_aa: ASSLEGRVETQY; d_call: NA; j_call: TRBJ2-5; clone_size: NA; v_call: TRBV7-9
cdr3_aa: ASSASGQYNEQF; d_call: TRBD2; j_call: TRBJ2-1; clone_size: NA; v_call: TRBV7-9
cdr3_aa: ASSYFEGYGYT; d_call: NA; j_call: TRBJ1-2; clone_size: NA; v_call: TRBV6-5
cdr3_aa: ASSLNTNTGELF; d_call: NA; j_call: TRBJ2-2; clone_size: few; v_call: TRBV5-1
cdr3_aa: ASSLGGAPGFETQY; d_call: NA; j_call: TRBJ2-5; clone_size: NA; v_call: TRBV5-1
cdr3_aa: ASSDPRDRGRETQY; d_call: TRBD1; j_call: TRBJ2-5; clone_size: NA; v_call: TRBV25-1
cdr3_aa: ASSVQGKTEAF; d_call: NA; j_call: TRBJ1-1; clone_size: few; v_call: TRBV9
cdr3_aa: ASSWGATSTDTQY; d_call: NA; j_call: TRBJ2-3; clone_size: NA; v_call: TRBV11-1
cdr3_aa: ASILWYEQY; d_call: NA; j_call: TRBJ2-7; clone_size: NA; v_call: TRBV9
cdr3_aa: SVEGGLSSTDTQY; d_call: NA; j_call: TRBJ2-3; clone_size: NA; v_call: TRBV29-1
cdr3_aa: AWASRTEAF; d_call: NA; j_call: TRBJ1-1; clone_size: NA; v_call: TRBV30
cdr3_aa: ASSYDRDLYEQY; d_call: NA; j_call: TRBJ2-7; clone_size: NA; v_call: TRBV6-5
cdr3_aa: AWSDTRIQPQH; d_call: NA; j_call: TRBJ1-5; clone_size: NA; v_call: TRBV30
cdr3_aa: ASSLTSWDTQY; d_call: NA; j_call: TRBJ2-3; clone_size: NA; v_call: TRBV11-3